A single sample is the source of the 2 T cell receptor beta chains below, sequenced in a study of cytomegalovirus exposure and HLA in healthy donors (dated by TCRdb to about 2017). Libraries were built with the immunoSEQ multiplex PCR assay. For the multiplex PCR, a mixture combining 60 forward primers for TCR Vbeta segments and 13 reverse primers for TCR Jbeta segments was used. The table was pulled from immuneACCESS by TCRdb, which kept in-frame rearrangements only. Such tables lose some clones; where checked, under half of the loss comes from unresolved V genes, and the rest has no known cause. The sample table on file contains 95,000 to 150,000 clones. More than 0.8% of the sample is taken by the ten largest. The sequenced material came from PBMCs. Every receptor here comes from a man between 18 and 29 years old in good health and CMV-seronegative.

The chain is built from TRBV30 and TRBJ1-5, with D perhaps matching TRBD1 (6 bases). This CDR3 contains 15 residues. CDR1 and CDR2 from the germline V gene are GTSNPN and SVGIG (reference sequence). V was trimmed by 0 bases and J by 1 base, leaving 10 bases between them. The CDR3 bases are TGTGCCTGGAGTGTACTCAGGGGAAGCAATCAGCCCCAGCATTTT. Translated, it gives CAWSVLRGSNQPQHF.

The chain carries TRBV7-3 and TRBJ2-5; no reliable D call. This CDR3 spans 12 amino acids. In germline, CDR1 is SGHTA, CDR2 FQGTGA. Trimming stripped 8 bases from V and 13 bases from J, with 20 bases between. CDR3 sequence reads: CASFVPVNAGYF. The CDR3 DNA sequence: TGTGCCAGCTTTGTCCCCGTAAACGCCGGGTACTTC.